Following are 14 T cell receptor beta chains from one sample sequenced in a study of blood T cell repertoires in COVID-19. The assay was immunoSEQ multiplex PCR, and TCRdb's table has in-frame clones only and misses some. The table lists some 130,000 clones, 60% to 75% of them singletons. The sample consisted of peripheral blood. Every receptor here comes from a woman in her sixties or seventies with acute or convalescent COVID-19.

The genes are TRBV9 and TRBJ2-7; perhaps TRBD2 as D (6 bases). Trimming removed 3 bases at V and 0 bases at J, with 16 bases between. CDR1 and CDR2 (germline): SGDLS, YYNGEE. The CDR3 spans 16 residues. CDR3 sequence (DNA): TGTGCCAGCAGCGCACATAGCGGCTGGAGCTCCTACGAGCAGTACTTC. It encodes CASSAHSGWSSYEQYF.

This clone was found many times. The chain carries TRBV7-9 and TRBJ1-3; D uncertain. Germline assignment: CDR1 SEHNR and CDR2 FQNEAQ (reference sequence). Trimming stripped 0 bases from V and 0 bases from J, with 3 bases between. CDR3 length: 14 amino acids. CDR3 loop: CASSLASSGNTIYF. CDR3 DNA sequence: TGTGCCAGCAGCTTAGCGAGCTCTGGAAACACCATATATTTT.

V usage is TRBV27 and J usage is TRBJ2-5, with D tentatively TRBD1 (5 bases). Germline CDR1 and CDR2: MNHEY and SMNVEV (reference sequence). V shed 6 bases and J shed 4 bases, with 12 bases lying between them. The CDR3 loop spans 13 amino acids. The chain's CDR3 is CASRPQGAETQYF. Here the CDR3 DNA reads TGTGCCAGCAGACCTCAGGGTGCAGAGACCCAGTACTTC.

V gene TRBV6-4 combines with J gene TRBJ2-1; 11 bases align to TRBD2. The CDR3 runs to 15 residues. Trimming took 0 bases from V and 9 from J; bases not matched to a gene: 4. Germline CDR1 is MRHNA and CDR2 is SNTAGT. The CDR3 loop is CASSDSASGRTEQFF. CDR3 DNA: TGTGCCAGCAGTGACTCGGCTAGCGGGAGGACTGAGCAGTTCTTC.

J is TRBJ1-5 and V is TRBV6-2 or TRBV6-3; a possible D gene is TRBD1 (5 bases). Per germline, CDR1 MNHEY and CDR2 SVGEGT. The CDR3 runs to 13 residues. V lost 2 bases and J 6 bases, leaving 8 bases between the germline ends. The CDR3 here is CASSYARVQPQHF. The CDR3 DNA reads as TGTGCCAGCAGTTACGCCAGGGTTCAGCCCCAGCATTTT.

The CDR3 nucleotides are TGTGCCAGCAGCTTGGGACCCCTAGGGAACACTGAAGCTTTCTTT. Protein sequence: CASSLGPLGNTEAFF. The V call is TRBV5-5, the J call TRBJ1-1; no firm D call. This CDR3 is built from 15 residues. The V gene's germline CDR1 is SGHKS and CDR2 YYEKEE (reference sequence). V gave up 0 bases and J gave up 1 base, with 10 bases separating them.

The gene calls are TRBV7-3 and TRBJ2-1; TRBD2 agrees at 12 bases. Germline V gene data show CDR1 as SGHTA and CDR2 as FQGTGA. CDR3 size: 16 residues. J was trimmed by 7 bases and V by 4 bases; bases with no gene match: 8. DNA of the CDR3: TGTGCCAGCAGCTCCCCTAGCGGGAGGGCCGCGAATGAGCAGTTCTTC. Its protein product is CASSSPSGRAANEQFF.

This chain connects TRBV5-4 to TRBJ2-1; TRBD1 agrees at 7 bases. V lost 4 bases, J lost 9 bases, and 4 bases stayed unmatched. CDR1 and CDR2 (germline): SGHNT, YYREEE (reference sequence). CDR3 length equals 12 residues. DNA for the CDR3: TGTGCCAGCAGCCTGACAGGGAGTGAGCAGTTCTTC. Translated: CASSLTGSEQFF.

V gene TRBV27 combines with J gene TRBJ2-7; 10 bases agree with TRBD2. The J segment lost 5 bases and the V segment lost 5 bases, leaving 6 bases of the junction unmatched. Germline CDR1 and CDR2: MNHEY and SMNVEV (reference sequence). This CDR3 region has 14 residues. DNA for the CDR3: TGTGCCAGCAGTAGCGGGGGGGCGGTAAACGAGCAGTACTTC. As protein: CASSSGGAVNEQYF.

V gene TRBV4-3 combines with J gene TRBJ2-2; D remains ambiguous. V lost 4 bases and J 0 bases, leaving 15 bases between the germline ends. CDR1 and CDR2 from the germline V gene are LGHNA and YSLEER. The CDR3 is 17 residues long. The CDR3 nucleotides are TGCGCCAGCAGCCCGAAGTGGGCACAGCCGAACACCGGGGAGCTGTTTTTT. As protein: CASSPKWAQPNTGELFF.

This clone has ten or more counts. The V call is TRBV7-6, the J call TRBJ2-7; 8 bases are shared with TRBD2. Germline V gives CDR1 SGHVS, CDR2 FNYEAQ. After removal of 1 base from V and 0 bases from J, the junction contained 5 bases not matched to a gene. The CDR3 covers 16 residues. In DNA, the CDR3 is TGTGCCAGCAGCTTAGACACTAGCGGAGGCTCCTACGAGCAGTACTTC. It codes for CASSLDTSGGSYEQYF.

The chain is built from TRBV9 and TRBJ2-2, with 9 positions matching TRBD2. The germline V gene encodes CDR1 SGDLS and CDR2 YYNGEE. Losses at the gene ends were 5 bases for V and 0 bases for J; bases not matched to a gene: 8. This CDR3 spans 17 amino acids. CDR3 sequence reads: CASSPWASGTNTGELFF. The DNA of the CDR3 is TGTGCCAGCAGTCCCTGGGCTAGCGGGACGAACACCGGGGAGCTGTTTTTT.

V usage is TRBV19 and J usage is TRBJ2-1; D gene uncertain. Trimming removed 3 bases at V and 2 bases at J, with 5 bases between. This CDR3 has 13 residues. CDR1 is LNHDA and CDR2 is SQIVND in the germline V gene (reference sequence). CDR3: CASSIPAYNEQFF. CDR3 sequence (DNA): TGTGCCAGTAGTATTCCAGCCTACAATGAGCAGTTCTTC.

The rearrangement links TRBV28 to TRBJ2-3; possible D gene TRBD1, 6 bases. V lost 4 bases and J 7 bases, leaving 27 bases between the germline ends. CDR1 is MDHEN, CDR2 SYDVKM, per germline. The CDR3 length is 18 residues. The CDR3 protein is CASSSPRQAAASGNTQYF. The CDR3, as DNA: TGTGCCAGCAGTTCGCCCAGACAGGCGGCGGCCTCTGGGAATACGCAGTATTTT.